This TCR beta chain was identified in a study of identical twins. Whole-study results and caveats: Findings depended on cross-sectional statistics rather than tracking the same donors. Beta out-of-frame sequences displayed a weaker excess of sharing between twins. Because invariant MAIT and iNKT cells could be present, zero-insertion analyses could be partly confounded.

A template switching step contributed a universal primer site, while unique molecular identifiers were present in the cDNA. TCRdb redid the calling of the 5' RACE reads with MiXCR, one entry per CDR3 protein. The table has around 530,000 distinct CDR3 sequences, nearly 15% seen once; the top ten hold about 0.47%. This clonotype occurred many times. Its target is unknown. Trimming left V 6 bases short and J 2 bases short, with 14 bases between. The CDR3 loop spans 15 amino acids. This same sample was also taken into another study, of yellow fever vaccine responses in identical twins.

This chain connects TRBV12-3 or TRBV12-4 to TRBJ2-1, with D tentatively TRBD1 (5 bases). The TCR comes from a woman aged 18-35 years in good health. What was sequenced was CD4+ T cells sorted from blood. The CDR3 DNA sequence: TGTGCCAGCAGGGCTCCAGGGTTACCCTACAATGAGCAGTTCTTC. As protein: CASRAPGLPYNEQFF.